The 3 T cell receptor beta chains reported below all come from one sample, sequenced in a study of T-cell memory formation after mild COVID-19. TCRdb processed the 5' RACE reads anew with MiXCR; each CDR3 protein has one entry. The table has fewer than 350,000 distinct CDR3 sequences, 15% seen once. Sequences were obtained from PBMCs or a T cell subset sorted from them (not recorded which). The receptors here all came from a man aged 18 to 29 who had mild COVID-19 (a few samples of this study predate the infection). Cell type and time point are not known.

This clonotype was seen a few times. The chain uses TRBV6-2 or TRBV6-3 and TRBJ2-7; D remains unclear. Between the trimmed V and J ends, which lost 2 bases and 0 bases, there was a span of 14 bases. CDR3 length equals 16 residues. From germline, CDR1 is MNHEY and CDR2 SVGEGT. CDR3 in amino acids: CASSYLRPFSSYEQYF. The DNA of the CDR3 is TGTGCCAGCAGTTACCTAAGACCTTTCAGCTCCTACGAGCAGTACTTC.

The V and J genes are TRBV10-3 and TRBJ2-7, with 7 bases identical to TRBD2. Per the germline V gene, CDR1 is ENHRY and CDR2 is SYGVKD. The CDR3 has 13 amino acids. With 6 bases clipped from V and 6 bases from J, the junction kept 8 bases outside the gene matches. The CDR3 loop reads CAIRETSLSEQYF. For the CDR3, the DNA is TGTGCCATCAGAGAGACTAGCCTATCCGAGCAGTACTTC.

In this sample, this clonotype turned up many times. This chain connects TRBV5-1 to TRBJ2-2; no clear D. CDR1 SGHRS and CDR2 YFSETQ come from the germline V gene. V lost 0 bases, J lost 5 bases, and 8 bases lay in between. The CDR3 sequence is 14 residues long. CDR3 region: CASSLAMTTGELFF. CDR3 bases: TGCGCCAGCAGCTTGGCCATGACTACCGGGGAGCTGTTTTTT.